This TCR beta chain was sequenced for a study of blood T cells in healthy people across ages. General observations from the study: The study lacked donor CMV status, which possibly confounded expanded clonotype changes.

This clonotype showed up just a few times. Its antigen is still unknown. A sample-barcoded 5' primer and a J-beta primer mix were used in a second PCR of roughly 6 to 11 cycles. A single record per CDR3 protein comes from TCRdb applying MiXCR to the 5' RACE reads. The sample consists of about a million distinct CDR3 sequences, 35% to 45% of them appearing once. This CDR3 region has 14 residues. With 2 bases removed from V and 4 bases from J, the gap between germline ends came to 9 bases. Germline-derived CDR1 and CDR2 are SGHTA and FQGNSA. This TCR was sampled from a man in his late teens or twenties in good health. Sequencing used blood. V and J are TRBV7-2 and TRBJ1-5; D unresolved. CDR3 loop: CASSLFQPNQPQHF. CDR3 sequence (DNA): TGTGCCAGCAGCTTATTCCAGCCAAATCAGCCCCAGCATTTT.